This TCR beta chain is drawn from a study of cytomegalovirus exposure and HLA in healthy donors. The study, taken as a whole, reports: Overall, about 160 TCR beta chains were annotated as cytomegalovirus-associated. CMV antigen specificity of three CMV-associated chains was confirmed in vitro. Later analysis identified a missense DCLRE1C variant that was linked to TCR beta V- and J-gene trimming. By a later analysis, the bulk of CMV-associated TCR beta chains appeared HLA-restricted.

The PCR employed 60 Vbeta primers together with 13 Jbeta primers. TCRdb's copy holds only in-frame clones and misses some; the assay was immunoSEQ multiplex PCR. Of around 170,000 clones listed, 65% to 85% are singletons. The V and J ends lost 0 bases and 2 bases respectively, with 10 bases between them. The CDR3 has 15 residues. Germline V gives CDR1 LGHNA, CDR2 YNFKEQ. About this clone itself: Its specificity is not known.

This TCR was sampled from a man in his 60s in good health and CMV-seronegative. The chain carries TRBV4-2 and TRBJ1-2; D is perhaps TRBD1 (6 bases). Source material: PBMCs. The CDR3: CASSQDLQGNYGYTF. The CDR3 DNA sequence: TGTGCCAGCAGCCAAGATCTTCAGGGGAACTATGGCTACACCTTC.